This T cell receptor (beta chain) was sequenced for a study of metastatic and nonmetastatic thyroid tumors. Original processing notes: Differences in CDR3 between clinicopathological groups were drawn on to build a classifier intended to discriminate distant-metastatic papillary thyroid cancer patients. Via MiXCR, TCRdb re-called the PCR reads. TCRdb's processing, not the authors', yielded these V and J calls. The data hold some 17,000 clones, with under 25% observed a single time. Germline CDR1 MDHEN, CDR2 SYDVKM. After removal of 2 bases from V and 7 bases from J, the junction contained 6 bases not matched to a gene. The CDR3 loop spans 14 amino acids. Every patient underwent thyroid surgery untreated. The table lists this clone with a few counts.

The V and J genes are TRBV28 and TRBJ1-2; TRBD1 matches 8 bases. The source material was adjacent normal tissue. The receptor's source is a female donor with papillary thyroid cancer or a benign thyroid nodule (not recorded which). Some clones in this sample may be carry-over from other donors' samples. In nucleotides, the CDR3 is TGTGCCAGCAGTTTAGCTGGACAGGGATCTGGCTACACCTTC. It codes for CASSLAGQGSGYTF.